The TCR beta chain described here comes from a study of identical twins' blood T cells. The V gene end was trimmed by 4 bases and the J gene end by 3 bases; junction bases not matched to a gene: 3. The CDR3 extends over 14 amino acids. Germline lookup yields CDR1 MNHEY and CDR2 SMNVEV (reference sequence). Both ends of each TCR cDNA library bore sample-specific barcodes. MiXCR was run by TCRdb on the 5' RACE reads, yielding one entry per CDR3 protein. This sample has roughly 380,000 distinct CDR3 sequences, with roughly 30% found just once. The chain links TRBV27 to TRBJ2-1; 7 nucleotides line up with TRBD1. The sequence was obtained from a woman aged 18 to 50 in good health. The specimen was PBMCs. CDR3 coding DNA: TGTGCCAGCAGTTCCGACAGGGACTACAATGAGCAGTTCTTC. This sequence encodes CASSSDRDYNEQFF.